The clone carrying this T cell receptor (beta chain) has a count of ten or more. Its antigen is currently unknown. The record originates from a study of identical twins. Study-wide findings and caveats: Reduced insertions were recorded for abundant cord blood beta clonotypes, with no such pattern in memory repertoires.

Unique molecular identifiers were present on the cDNA, and a universal primer site came from template switching. TCRdb ran MiXCR on the 5' RACE reads and lists one entry per CDR3 protein. The profile shows about 890,000 distinct CDR3 sequences, 10% to 15% of them singletons. The length of the CDR3 is 17 residues. Germline trimming cut 5 bases from V and 12 bases from J; bases unmatched to any gene: 18. The data were also submitted as part of a second study, on yellow fever vaccine responses in identical twins. That study reports: Each twin's T cell response to the vaccine was reported to look partly convergent and partly personalized.

This clonotype was obtained from a woman between 18 and 29 years old in good health. This chain uses TRBV12-3 or TRBV12-4 with TRBJ2-1; 11 bases align to TRBD2. Sequenced material: PBMCs. CDR3 nucleotide sequence: TGTGCCAGCAGTGTACCGGGACTAGCGGCATCCCCATTCACGCAGTTCTTC. Translating gives CASSVPGLAASPFTQFF.